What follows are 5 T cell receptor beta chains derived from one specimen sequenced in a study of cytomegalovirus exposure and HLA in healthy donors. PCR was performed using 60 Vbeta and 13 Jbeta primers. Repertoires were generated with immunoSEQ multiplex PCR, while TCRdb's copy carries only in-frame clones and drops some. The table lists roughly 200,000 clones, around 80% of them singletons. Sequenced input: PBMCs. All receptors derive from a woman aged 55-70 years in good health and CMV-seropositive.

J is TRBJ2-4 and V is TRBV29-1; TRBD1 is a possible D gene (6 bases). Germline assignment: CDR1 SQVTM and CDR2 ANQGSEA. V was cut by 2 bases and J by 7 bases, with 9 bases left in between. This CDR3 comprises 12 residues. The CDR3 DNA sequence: TGCAGCGTTGAATTCCAGGGGAACATTCAGTACTTC. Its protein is CSVEFQGNIQYF. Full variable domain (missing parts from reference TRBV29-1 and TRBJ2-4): SAVISQKPSRDICQRGTSLTIQCQVDSQVTMMFWYRQQPGQSLTLIATANQGSEATYESGFVIDKFPISRPNLTFSTLTVSNMSPEDSSIYLCSVEFQGNIQYFGAGTRLSVL.

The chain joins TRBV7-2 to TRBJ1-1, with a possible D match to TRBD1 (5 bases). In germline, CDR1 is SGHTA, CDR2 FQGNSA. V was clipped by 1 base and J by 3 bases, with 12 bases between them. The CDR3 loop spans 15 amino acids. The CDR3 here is CASSLDGQGYTEAFF. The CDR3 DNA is TGTGCCAGCAGCTTAGACGGGCAGGGTTACACTGAAGCTTTCTTT.

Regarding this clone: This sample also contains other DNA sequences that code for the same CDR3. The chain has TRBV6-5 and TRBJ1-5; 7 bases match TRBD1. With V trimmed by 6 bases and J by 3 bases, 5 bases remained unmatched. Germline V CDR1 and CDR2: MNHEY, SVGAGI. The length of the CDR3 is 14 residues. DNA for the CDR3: TGTGCCAGCAGCGAGACAGGGACCAATCAGCCCCAGCATTTT. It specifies CASSETGTNQPQHF.

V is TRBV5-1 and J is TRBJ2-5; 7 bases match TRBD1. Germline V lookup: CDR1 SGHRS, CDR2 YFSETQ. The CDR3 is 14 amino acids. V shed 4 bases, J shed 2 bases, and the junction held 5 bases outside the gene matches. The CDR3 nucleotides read TGCGCCAGCAGCCCGGGACAGCAGCAAGAGACCCAGTACTTC. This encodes CASSPGQQQETQYF.

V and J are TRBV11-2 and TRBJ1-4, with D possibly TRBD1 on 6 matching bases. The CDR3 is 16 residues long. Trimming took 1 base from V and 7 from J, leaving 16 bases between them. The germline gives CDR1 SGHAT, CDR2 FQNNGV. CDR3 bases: TGTGCCAGCAGCTTAGGAAGCGGTGGGGGCACTGAAAAACTGTTTTTT. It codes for CASSLGSGGGTEKLFF.